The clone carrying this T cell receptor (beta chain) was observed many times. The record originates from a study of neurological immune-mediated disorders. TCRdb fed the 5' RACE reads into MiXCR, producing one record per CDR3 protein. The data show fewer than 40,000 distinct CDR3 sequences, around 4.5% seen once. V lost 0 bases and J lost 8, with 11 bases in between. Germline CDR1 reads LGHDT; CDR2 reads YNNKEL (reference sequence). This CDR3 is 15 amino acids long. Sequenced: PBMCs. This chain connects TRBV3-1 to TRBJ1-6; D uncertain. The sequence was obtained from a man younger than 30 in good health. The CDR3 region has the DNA TGTGCCAGCAGCCAAGATCCGGGCAGCGATTCACCCCTCCACTTT. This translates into CASSQDPGSDSPLHF.